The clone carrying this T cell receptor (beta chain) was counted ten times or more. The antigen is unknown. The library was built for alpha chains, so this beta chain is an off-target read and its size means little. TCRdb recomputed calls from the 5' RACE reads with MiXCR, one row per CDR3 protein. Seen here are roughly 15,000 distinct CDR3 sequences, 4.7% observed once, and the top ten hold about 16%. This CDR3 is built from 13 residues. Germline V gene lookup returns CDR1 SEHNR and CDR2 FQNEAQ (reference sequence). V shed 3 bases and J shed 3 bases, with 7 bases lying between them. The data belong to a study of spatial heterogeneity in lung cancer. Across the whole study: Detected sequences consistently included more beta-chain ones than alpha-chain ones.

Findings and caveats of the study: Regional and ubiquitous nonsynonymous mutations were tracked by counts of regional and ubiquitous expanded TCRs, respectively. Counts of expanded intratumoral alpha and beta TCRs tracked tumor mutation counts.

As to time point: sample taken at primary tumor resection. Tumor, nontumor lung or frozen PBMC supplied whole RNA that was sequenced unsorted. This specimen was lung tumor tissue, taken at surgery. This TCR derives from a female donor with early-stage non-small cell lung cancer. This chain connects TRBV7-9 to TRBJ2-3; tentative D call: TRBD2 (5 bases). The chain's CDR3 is CASSFEGTDTQYF. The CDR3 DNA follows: TGTGCCAGCAGCTTTGAGGGAACAGATACGCAGTATTTT.